Reported below is one T cell receptor (beta chain). Its antigen is unknown. Time point specified: blood 2 weeks post-SBRT. The treatment: 15 Gy SBRT to primary tumor, nephrectomy 4 weeks later. After SBRT, blood was collected at 2 and 4 weeks, plus baseline. This entry comes from a study of radiation and T cells in renal cell carcinoma. For the study at large: Nephrectomy followed 15 Gy stereotactic body radiation by 4 weeks.

The study, taken as a whole, reports: Baseline intratumoral clonotype presence is unknown without pretreatment biopsies. From baseline, blood top tumor clonotypes peaked at 2 weeks post-radiation.

The repertoire was sequenced with immunoSEQ multiplex PCR; TCRdb's copy has only in-frame clones and lacks some. The sample comprises roughly 120,000 clones, 75% to 90% of which are singletons, and around 1.8% rests with the top ten. This TCR came from an older woman with renal cell carcinoma. Sequences were derived from blood, sampled from a patient whose treatment included radiotherapy and nephrectomy.

Written as DNA, the CDR3 is TGCAGCGCTGGATTTGACCTCCTCTATGGCTACACCTTC. Residues: CSAGFDLLYGYTF. This chain uses TRBV29-1 with TRBJ1-2; D gene unclear. V was pared by 7 bases and J by 4 bases, with 16 bases between. The CDR3 length is 13 residues. Germline-derived CDR1 and CDR2 are SQVTM and ANQGSEA.